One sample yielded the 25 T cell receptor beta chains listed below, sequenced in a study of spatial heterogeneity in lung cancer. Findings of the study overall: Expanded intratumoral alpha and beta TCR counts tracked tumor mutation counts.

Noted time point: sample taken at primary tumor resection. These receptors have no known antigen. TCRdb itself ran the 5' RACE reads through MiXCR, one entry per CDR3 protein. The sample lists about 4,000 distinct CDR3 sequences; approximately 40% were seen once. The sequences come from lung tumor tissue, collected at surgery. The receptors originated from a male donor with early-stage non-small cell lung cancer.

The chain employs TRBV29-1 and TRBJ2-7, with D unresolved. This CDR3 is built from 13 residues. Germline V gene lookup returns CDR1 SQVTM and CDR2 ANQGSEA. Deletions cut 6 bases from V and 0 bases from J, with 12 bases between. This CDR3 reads CSVPRTHSYEQYF. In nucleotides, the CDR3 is TGCAGCGTACCCCGGACCCACTCCTACGAGCAGTACTTC.

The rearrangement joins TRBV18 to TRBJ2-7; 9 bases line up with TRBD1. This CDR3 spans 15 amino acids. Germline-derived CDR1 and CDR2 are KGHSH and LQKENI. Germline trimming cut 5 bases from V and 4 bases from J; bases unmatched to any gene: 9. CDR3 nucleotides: TGTGCCAGCTCATTAGGGACAGGGCTCCCGTACGAGCAGTACTTC. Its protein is CASSLGTGLPYEQYF.

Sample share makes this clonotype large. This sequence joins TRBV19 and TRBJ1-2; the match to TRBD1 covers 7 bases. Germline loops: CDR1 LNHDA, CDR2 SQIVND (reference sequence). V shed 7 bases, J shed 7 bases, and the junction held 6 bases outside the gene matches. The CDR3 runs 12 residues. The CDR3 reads CASKRTGSGYTF. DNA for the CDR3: TGTGCCAGTAAAAGGACAGGAAGTGGCTACACCTTC.

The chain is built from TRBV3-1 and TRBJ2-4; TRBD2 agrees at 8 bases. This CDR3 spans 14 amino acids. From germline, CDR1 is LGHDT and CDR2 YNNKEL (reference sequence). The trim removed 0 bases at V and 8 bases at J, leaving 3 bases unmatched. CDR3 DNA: TGTGCCAGCAGCCAAGATCAGCGGGGGTACATTCAGTACTTC. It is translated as CASSQDQRGYIQYF. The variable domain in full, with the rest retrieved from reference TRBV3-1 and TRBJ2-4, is DTAVSQTPKYLVTQMGNDKSIKCEQNLGHDTMYWYKQDSKKFLKIMFSYNNKELIINETVPNRFSPKSPDKAHLNLHINSLELGDSAVYFCASSQDQRGYIQYFGAGTRLSVL.

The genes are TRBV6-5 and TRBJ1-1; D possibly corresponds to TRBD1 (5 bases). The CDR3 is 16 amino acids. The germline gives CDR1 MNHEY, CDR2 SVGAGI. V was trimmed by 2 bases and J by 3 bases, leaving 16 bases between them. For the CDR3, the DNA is TGTGCCAGCAGTTACGTAAGGTCGGGACCCTACACTGAAGCTTTCTTT. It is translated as CASSYVRSGPYTEAFF.

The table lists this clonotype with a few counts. The CDR3 sequence: CASSPGEGYTF. For the CDR3, the DNA is TGTGCCAGCAGCCCCGGGGAAGGCTACACCTTC. The V and J genes are TRBV5-4 and TRBJ1-2, with D unclear. Trimming removed 4 bases at V and 8 bases at J, with 9 bases between. CDR3 length equals 11 residues. Germline CDR1 is SGHNT and CDR2 is YYREEE (reference sequence). The whole variable domain, remainder taken from reference TRBV5-4 and TRBJ1-2, is ETGVTQSPTHLIKTRGQQVTLRCSSQSGHNTVSWYQQALGQGPQFIFQYYREEENGRGNFPPRFSGLQFPNYSSELNVNALELDDSALYLCASSPGEGYTFGSGTRLTVV.

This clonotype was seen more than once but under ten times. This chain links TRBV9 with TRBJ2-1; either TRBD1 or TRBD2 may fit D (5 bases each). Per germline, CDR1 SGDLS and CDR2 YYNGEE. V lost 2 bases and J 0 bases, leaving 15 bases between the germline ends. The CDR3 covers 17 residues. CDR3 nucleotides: TGTGCCAGCAGCGTCGGGGACCAGCGACCCTCCTACAATGAGCAGTTCTTC. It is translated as CASSVGDQRPSYNEQFF.

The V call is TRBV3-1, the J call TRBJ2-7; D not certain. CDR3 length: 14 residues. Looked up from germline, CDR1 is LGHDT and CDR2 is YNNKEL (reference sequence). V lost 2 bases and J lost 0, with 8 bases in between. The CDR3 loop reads CASSQNSLSYEQYF. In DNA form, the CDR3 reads TGTGCCAGCAGCCAAAATTCCCTCTCCTACGAGCAGTACTTC.

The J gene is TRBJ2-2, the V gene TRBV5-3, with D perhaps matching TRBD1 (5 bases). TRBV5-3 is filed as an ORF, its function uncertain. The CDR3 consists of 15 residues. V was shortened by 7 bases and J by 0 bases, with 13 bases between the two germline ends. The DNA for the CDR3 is TGTGCCAGAGGCCGACAGTTAACGAACACCGGGGAGCTGTTTTTT. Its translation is CARGRQLTNTGELFF.

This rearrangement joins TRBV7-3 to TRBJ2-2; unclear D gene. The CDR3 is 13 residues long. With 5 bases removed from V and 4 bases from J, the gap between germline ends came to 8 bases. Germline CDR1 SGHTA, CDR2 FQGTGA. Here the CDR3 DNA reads TGTGCCAGCAGCCCGGACGGCACCGGGGAGCTGTTTTTT. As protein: CASSPDGTGELFF. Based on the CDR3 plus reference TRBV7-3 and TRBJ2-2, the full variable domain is GAGVSQTPSNKVTEKGKYVELRCDPISGHTALYWYRQSLGQGPEFLIYFQGTGAADDSGLPNDRFFAVRPEGSVSTLKIQRTERGDSAVYLCASSPDGTGELFFGEGSRLTVL.

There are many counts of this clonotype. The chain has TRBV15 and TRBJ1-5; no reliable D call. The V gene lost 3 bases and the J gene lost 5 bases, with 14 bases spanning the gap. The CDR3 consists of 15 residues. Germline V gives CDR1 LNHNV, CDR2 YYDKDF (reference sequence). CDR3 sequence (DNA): TGTGCCACCAGCAGGACCTTGGCCTTGGATCAGCCCCAGCATTTT. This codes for CATSRTLALDQPQHF.

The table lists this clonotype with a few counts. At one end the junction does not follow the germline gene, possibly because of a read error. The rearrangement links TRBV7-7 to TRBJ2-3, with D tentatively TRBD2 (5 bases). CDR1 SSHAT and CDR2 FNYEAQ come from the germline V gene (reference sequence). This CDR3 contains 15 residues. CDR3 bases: TGTGCTAGCAGCTTAAGGTTTCTAGCTAGGTATACGCAGTATTTT. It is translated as CASSLRFLARYTQYF.

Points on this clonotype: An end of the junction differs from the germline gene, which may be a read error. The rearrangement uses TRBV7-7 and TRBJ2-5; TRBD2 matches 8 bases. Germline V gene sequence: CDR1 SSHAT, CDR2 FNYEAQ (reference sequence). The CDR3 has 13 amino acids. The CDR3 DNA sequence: TGTGCTAGCAGCACGGGGGGGCGAGAGACCCAGTACTTC. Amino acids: CASSTGGRETQYF.

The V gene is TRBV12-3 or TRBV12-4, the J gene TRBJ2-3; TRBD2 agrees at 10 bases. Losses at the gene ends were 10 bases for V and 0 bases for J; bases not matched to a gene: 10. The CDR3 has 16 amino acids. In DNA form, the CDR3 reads TGTGCCACCGCAAAGCAACTAGCGGGAAGCACAGATACGCAGTATTTT. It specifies CATAKQLAGSTDTQYF.

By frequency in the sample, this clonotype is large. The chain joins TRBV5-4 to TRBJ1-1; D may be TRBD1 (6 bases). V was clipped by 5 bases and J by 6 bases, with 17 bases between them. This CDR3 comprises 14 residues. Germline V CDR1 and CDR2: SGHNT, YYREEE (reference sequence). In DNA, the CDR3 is TGTGCCAGCAGTCCCGGGACAATCGTATCTGAAGCTTTCTTT. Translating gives CASSPGTIVSEAFF.

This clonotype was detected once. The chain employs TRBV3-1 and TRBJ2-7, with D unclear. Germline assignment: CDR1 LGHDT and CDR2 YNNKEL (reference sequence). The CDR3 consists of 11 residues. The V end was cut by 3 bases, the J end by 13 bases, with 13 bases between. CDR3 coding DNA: TGTGCCAGCAGCCACGAAGGACCGCCTTACTTC. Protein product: CASSHEGPPYF.

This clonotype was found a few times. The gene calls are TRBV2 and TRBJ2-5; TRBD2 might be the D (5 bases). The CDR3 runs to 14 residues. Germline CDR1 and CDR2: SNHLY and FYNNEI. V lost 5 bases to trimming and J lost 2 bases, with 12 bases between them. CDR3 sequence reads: CASSWTEPQETQYF. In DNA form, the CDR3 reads TGTGCCAGCAGTTGGACTGAGCCACAAGAGACCCAGTACTTC.

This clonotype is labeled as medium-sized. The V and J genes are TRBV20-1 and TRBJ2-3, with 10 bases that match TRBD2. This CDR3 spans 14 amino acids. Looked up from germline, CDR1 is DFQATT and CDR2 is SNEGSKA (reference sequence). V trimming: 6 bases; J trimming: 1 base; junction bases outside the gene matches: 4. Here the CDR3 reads CSAPGLAGTDTQYF. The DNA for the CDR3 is TGCAGTGCCCCTGGACTAGCGGGCACAGATACGCAGTATTTT.

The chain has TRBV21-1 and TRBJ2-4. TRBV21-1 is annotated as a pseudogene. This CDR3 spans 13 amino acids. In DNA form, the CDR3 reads TGTGCCAGCAGCAGCTTTCACATGGACATTCAGTACTTC. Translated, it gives CASSSFHMDIQYF.

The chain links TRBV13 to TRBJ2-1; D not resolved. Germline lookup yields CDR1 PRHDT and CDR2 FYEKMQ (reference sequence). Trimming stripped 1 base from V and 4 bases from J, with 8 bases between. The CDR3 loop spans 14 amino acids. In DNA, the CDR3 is TGTGCCAGCAGCTTAGAGTACAGTTACAATGAGCAGTTCTTC. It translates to CASSLEYSYNEQFF.

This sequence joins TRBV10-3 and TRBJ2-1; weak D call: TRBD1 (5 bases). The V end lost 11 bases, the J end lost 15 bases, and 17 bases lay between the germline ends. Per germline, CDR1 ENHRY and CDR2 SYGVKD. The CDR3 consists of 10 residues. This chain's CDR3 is CASGSPLTFF. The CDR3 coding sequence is TGTGCCTCAGGGTCGCCTTTGACGTTCTTC.

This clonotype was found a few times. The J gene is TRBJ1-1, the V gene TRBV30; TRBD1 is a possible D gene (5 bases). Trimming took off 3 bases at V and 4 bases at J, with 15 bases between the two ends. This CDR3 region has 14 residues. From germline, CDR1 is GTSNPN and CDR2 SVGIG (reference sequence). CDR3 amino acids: CAWSHSRAGTEAFF. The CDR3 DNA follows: TGTGCCTGGAGCCACTCCAGGGCAGGCACTGAAGCTTTCTTT.

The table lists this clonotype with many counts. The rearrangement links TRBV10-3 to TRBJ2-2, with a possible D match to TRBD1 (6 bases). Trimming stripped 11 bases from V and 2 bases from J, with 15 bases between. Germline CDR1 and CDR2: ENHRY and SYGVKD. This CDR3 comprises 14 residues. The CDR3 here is CAGRGQSNTGELFF. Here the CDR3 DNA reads TGTGCCGGGCGAGGACAGTCCAACACCGGGGAGCTGTTTTTT.

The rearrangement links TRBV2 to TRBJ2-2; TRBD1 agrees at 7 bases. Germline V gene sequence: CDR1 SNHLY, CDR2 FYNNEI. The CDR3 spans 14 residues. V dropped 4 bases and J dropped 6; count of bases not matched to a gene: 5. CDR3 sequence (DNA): TGTGCCAGCAGTGTATACAGGGGAGCCGGGGAGCTGTTTTTT. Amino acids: CASSVYRGAGELFF.

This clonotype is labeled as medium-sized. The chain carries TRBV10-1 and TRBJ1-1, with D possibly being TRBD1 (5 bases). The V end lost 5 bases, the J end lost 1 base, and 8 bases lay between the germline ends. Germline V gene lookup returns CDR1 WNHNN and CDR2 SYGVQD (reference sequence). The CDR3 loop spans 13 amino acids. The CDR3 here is CASSSTANTEAFF. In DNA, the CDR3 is TGCGCCAGCAGTTCGACAGCGAACACTGAAGCTTTCTTT.